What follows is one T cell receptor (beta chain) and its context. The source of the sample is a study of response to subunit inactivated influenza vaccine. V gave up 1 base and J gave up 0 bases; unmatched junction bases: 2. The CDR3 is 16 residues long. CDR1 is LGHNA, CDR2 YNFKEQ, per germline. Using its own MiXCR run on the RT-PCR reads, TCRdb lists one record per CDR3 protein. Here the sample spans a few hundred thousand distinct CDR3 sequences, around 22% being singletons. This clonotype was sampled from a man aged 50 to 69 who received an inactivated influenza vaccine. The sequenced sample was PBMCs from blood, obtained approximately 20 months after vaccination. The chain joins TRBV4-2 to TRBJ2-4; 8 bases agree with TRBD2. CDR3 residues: CASSQAGLVAKNIQYF. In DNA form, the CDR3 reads TGTGCCAGCAGCCAAGCGGGACTAGTAGCCAAAAACATTCAGTACTTC.